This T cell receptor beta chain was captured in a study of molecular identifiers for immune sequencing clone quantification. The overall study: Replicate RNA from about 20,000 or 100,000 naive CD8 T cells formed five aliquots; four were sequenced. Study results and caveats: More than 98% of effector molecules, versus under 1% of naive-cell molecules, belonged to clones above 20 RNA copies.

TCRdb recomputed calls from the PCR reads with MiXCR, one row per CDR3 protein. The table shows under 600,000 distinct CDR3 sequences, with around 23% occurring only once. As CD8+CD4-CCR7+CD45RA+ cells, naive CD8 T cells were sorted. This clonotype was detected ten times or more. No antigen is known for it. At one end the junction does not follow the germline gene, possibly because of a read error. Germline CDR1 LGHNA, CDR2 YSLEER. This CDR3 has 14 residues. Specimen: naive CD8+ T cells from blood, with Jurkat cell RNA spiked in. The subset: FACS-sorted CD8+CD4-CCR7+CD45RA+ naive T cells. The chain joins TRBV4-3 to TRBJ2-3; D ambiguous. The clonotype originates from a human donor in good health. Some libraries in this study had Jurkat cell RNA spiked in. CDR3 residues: CASSQVQGTDTQYF. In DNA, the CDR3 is TGTGCCAGCAGCCAAGTGCAGGGCACAGATACGCAGTATTTT.